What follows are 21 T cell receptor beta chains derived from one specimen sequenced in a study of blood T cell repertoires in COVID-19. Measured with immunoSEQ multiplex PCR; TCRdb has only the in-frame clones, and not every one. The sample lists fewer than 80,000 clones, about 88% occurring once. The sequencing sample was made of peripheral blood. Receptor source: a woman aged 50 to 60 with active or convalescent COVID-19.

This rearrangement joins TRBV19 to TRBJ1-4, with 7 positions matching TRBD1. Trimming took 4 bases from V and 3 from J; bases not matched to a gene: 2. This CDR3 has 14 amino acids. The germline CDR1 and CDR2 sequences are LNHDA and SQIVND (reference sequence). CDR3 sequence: CASSRGTANEKLFF. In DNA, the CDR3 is TGTGCCAGTAGTAGAGGGACAGCTAATGAAAAACTGTTTTTT.

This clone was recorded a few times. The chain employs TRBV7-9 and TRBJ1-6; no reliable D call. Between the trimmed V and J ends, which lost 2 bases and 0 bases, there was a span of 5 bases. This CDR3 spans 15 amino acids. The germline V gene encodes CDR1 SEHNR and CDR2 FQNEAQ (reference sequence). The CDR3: CASSLPSSYNSPLHF. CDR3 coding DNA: TGTGCCAGCAGCTTACCGAGCTCCTATAATTCACCCCTCCACTTT.

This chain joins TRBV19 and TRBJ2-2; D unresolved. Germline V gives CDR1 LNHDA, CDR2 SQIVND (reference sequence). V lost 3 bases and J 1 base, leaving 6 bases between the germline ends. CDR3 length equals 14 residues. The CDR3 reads CASSIGQNTGELFF. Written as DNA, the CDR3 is TGTGCCAGTAGTATTGGGCAGAACACCGGGGAGCTGTTTTTT.

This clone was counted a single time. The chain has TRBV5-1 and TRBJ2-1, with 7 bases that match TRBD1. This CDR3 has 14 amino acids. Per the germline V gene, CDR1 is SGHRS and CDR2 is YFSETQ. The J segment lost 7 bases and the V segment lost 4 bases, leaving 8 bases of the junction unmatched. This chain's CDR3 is CASSQGVFFNEQFF. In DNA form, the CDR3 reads TGCGCCAGCAGCCAGGGGGTTTTTTTTAATGAGCAGTTCTTC.

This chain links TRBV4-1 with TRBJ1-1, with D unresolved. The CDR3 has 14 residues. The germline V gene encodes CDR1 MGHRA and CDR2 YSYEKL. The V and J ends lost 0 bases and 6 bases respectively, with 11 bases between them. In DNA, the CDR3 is TGCGCCAGCAGCCAAGATAGTTATACTGCTGAAGCTTTCTTT. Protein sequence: CASSQDSYTAEAFF.

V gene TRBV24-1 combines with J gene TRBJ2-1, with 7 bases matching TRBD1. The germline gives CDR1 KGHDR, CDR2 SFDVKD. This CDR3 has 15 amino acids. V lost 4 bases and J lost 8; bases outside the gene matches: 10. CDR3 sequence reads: CATSDGTGAGDEQFF. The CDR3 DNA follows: TGTGCCACCAGTGACGGTACAGGGGCAGGGGATGAGCAGTTCTTC.

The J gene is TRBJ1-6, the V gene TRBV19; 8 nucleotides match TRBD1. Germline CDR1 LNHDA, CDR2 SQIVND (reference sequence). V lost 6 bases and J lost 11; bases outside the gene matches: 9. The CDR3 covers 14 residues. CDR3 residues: CASSPGQGGPPLHF. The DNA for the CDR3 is TGTGCCAGTAGCCCTGGACAGGGAGGACCACCCCTCCACTTT.

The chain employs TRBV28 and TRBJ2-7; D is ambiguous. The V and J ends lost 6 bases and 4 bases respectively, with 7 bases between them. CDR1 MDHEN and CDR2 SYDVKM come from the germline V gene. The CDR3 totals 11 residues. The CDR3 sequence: CASSPAYEQYF. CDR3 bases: TGTGCCAGCAGCCCCGCGTACGAGCAGTACTTC.

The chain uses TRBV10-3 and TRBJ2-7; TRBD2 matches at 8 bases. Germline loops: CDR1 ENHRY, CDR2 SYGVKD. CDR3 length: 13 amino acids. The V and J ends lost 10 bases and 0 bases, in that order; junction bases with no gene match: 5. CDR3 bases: TGTGCCACGGGGGGGACTGACTCCTACGAGCAGTACTTC. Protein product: CATGGTDSYEQYF.

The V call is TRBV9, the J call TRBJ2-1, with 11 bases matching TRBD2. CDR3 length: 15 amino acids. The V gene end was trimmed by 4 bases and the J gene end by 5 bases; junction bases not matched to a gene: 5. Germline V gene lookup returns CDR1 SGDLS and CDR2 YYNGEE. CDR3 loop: CASSHGLAGDNEQFF. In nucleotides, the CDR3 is TGTGCCAGCAGCCACGGACTAGCGGGTGACAATGAGCAGTTCTTC.

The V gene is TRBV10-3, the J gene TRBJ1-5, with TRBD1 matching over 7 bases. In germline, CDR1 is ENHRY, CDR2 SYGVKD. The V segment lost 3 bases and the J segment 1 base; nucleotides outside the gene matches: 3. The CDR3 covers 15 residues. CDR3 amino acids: CAISEGRGSNQPQHF. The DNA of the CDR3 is TGTGCCATCAGTGAAGGCAGGGGGAGCAATCAGCCCCAGCATTTT.

The CDR3 bases are TGTGCCTGGAGTAAGCCTATCCAAGAGACCCAGTACTTC. Its translation: CAWSKPIQETQYF. J is TRBJ2-5 and V is TRBV30; no definite D call. V was pared by 2 bases and J by 1 base, with 8 bases between. This CDR3 region has 13 residues. Germline-derived CDR1 and CDR2 are GTSNPN and SVGIG (reference sequence).

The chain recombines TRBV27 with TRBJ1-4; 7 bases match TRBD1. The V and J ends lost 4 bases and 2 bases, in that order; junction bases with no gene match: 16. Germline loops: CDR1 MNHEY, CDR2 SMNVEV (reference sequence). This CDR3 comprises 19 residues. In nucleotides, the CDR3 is TGTGCCAGCAGTTCCCCCACCGGGACAGTTCGTGGGACTAATGAAAAACTGTTTTTT. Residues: CASSSPTGTVRGTNEKLFF.

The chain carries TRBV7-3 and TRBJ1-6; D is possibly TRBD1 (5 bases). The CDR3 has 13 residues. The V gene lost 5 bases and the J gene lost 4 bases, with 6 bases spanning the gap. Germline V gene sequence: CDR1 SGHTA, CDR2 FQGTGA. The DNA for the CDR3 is TGTGCCAGCAGCGACAGTTATAATTCACCCCTCCACTTT. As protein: CASSDSYNSPLHF.

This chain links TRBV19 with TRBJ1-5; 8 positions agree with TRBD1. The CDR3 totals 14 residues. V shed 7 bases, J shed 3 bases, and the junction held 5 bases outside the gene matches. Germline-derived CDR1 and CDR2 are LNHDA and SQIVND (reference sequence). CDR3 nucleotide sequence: TGTGCCAGTAAATCACAGGGGGACAATCAGCCCCAGCATTTT. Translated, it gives CASKSQGDNQPQHF.

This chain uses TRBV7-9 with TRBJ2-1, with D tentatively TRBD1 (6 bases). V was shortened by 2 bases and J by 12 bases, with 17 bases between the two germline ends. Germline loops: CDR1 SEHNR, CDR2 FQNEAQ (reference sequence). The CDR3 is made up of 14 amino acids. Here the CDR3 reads CASSLYATGLGQFF. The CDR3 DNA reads TGTGCCAGCAGCTTATATGCAACAGGGCTCGGGCAGTTCTTC.

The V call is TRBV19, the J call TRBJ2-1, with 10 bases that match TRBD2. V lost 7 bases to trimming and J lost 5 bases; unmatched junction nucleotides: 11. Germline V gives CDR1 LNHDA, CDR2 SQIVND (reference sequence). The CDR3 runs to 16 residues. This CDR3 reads CASKAPGTSVHNEQFF. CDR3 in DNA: TGTGCCAGTAAGGCCCCCGGGACTAGCGTACACAATGAGCAGTTCTTC.

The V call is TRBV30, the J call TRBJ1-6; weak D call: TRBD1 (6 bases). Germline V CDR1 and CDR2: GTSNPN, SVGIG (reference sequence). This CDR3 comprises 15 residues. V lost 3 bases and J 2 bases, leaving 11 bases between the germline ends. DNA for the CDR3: TGTGCCTGGAGAGCAACAGGGACCTATAATTCACCCCTCCACTTT. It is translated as CAWRATGTYNSPLHF. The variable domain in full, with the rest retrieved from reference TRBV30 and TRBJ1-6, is SQTIHQWPATLVQPVGSPLSLECTVEGTSNPNLYWYRQAAGRGLQLLFYSVGIGQISSEVPQNLSASRPQDRQFILSSKKLLLSDSGFYLCAWRATGTYNSPLHFGNGTRLTVT.

CDR3 amino acids: CASSLAAGEGAGELFF. The CDR3 nucleotides read TGTGCCAGCAGCTTGGCAGCGGGAGAGGGGGCCGGGGAGCTGTTTTTT. The chain carries TRBV5-6 and TRBJ2-2; 8 nucleotides match TRBD2. Germline CDR1 is SGHDT and CDR2 is YYEEEE. J was trimmed by 6 bases and V by 0 bases; bases with no gene match: 7. The CDR3 is made up of 16 amino acids.

The CDR3: CASTDRGSGNTIYF. In nucleotides, the CDR3 is TGTGCCAGTACCGACAGGGGTTCTGGAAACACCATATATTTT. The rearrangement uses TRBV19 and TRBJ1-3, with 8 bases matching TRBD1. The CDR3 covers 14 residues. The junction had 3 bases not matched to a gene; V was cut back by 7 bases and J by 1 base. Germline CDR1 LNHDA, CDR2 SQIVND (reference sequence).

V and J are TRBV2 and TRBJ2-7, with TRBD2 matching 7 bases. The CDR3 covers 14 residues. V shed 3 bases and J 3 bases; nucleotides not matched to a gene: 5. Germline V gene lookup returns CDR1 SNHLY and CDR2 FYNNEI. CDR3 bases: TGTGCCAGCAGTGATGCTAGCGGATACTACGAGCAGTACTTC. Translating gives CASSDASGYYEQYF.